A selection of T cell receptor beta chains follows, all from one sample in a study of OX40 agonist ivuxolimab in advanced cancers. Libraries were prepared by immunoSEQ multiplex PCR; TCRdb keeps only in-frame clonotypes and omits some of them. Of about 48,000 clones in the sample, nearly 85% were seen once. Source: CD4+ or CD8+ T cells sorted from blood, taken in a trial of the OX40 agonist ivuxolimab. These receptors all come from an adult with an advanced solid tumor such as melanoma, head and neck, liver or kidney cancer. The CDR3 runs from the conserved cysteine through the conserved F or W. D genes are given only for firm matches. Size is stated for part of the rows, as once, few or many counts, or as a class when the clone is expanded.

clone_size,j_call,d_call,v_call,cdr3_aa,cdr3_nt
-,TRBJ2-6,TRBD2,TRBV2,CASTAGPSRPGANVLTF,TGTGCCAGCACAGCGGGGCCTTCCCGACCTGGGGCCAACGTCCTGACTTTC
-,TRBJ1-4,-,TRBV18,CASSPQRGTTTNEKLFF,TGTGCCAGCTCACCCCAGAGGGGGACAACAACTAATGAAAAACTGTTTTTT
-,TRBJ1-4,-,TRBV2,CASGRGRATNEKLFF,TGTGCCAGCGGTCGGGGGCGAGCAACTAATGAAAAACTGTTTTTT
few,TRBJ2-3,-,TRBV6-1,CASSGHTLLGDTQYF,TGTGCCAGCAGTGGACACACACTACTGGGAGATACGCAGTATTTT
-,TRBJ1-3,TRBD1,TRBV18,CASSPGSGTVNSGNTIYF,TGTGCCAGCTCACCCGGCTCCGGGACAGTAAACTCTGGAAACACCATATATTTT
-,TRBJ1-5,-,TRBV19,CASTIGGHNQPQHF,TGTGCCAGTACCATCGGGGGCCACAATCAGCCCCAGCATTTT
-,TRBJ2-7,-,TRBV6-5,CASRRNRVEANEQYF,TGTGCCAGCAGACGGAACAGGGTCGAAGCCAACGAGCAGTACTTC
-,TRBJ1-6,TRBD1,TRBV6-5,CASGTGYNSPLHF,TGTGCCAGCGGGACAGGGTATAATTCACCCCTCCACTTT
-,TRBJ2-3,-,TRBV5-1,CASSEAGQRGTDTQYF,TGCGCCAGCAGCGAGGCGGGGCAGAGGGGTACAGATACGCAGTATTTT
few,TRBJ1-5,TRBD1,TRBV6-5,CASSLDRDNQPQHF,TGTGCCAGCAGCCTCGACAGGGACAATCAGCCCCAGCATTTT
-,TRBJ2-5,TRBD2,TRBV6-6,CASSYPGTSGQETQYF,TGTGCCAGCAGTTACCCCGGGACTAGCGGGCAAGAGACCCAGTACTTC
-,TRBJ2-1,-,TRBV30,CAWSQTGSSYNEQFF,TGTGCCTGGAGTCAAACTGGAAGCTCCTACAATGAGCAGTTCTTC
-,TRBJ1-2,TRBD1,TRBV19,CASTRDRAVAGYTF,TGTGCCAGTACCAGGGACAGGGCCGTCGCTGGCTACACCTTC
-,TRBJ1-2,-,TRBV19,CASSQPGHTNYGYTF,TGTGCCAGTAGTCAACCGGGACACACTAACTATGGCTACACCTTC
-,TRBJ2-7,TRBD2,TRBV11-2,CASSDRLAASYEQYF,TGTGCCAGCAGCGACCGACTAGCGGCTTCCTACGAGCAGTACTTC
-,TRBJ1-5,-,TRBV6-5,CASSYGPISVQPQHF,TGTGCCAGCAGTTACGGGCCTATTAGTGTTCAGCCCCAGCATTTT
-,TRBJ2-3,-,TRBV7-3,CASSLAGSTDTQYF,TGTGCCAGCAGCTTAGCAGGGAGCACAGATACGCAGTATTTT
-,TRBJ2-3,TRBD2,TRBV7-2,CASSPPSGAGTDTQYF,TGTGCCAGCAGCCCACCTAGCGGGGCGGGCACAGATACGCAGTATTTT
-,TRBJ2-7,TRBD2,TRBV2,CASSEGLAGGNEQYF,TGTGCCAGCAGTGAAGGACTAGCTGGAGGTAACGAGCAGTACTTC
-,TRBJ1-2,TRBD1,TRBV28,CASSAGGAYGYTF,TGTGCCAGCAGTGCAGGGGGGGCCTATGGCTACACCTTC
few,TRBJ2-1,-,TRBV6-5,CASSYGGPQFF,TGTGCCAGCAGTTACGGGGGTCCCCAGTTCTTC
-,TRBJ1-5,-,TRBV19,CASSIEVSGGSPQHF,TGTGCCAGTAGTATAGAAGTGTCGGGGGGCTCGCCCCAGCATTTT
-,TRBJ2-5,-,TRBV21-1,CATPFNQETQYF,TGTGCCACCCCTTTTAACCAAGAGACCCAGTACTTC
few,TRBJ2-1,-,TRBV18,CASSQSGVGNNEQFF,TGTGCCAGCTCACAATCGGGAGTCGGGAACAATGAGCAGTTCTTC
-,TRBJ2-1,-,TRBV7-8,CASSIRGVLLNVQFF,TGTGCCAGCAGCATCAGGGGAGTATTACTAAACGTGCAGTTCTTC
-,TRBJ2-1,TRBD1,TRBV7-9,CASSLEGTGSEQFF,TGTGCCAGCAGCTTAGAAGGGACAGGGAGTGAGCAGTTCTTC
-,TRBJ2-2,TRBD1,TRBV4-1,CASSPAGTGGTGELFF,TGCGCCAGCAGCCCGGCCGGGACAGGGGGCACCGGGGAGCTGTTTTTT
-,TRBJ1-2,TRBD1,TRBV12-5,CASGSRTGRNYGYTF,TGTGCTAGTGGTTCCCGGACAGGGAGGAACTATGGCTACACCTTC
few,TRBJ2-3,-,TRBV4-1,CASSQASGGQVYTQYF,TGCGCCAGCAGCCAAGCCAGCGGGGGACAGGTGTATACGCAGTATTTT
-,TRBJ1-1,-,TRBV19,CASTYGRNTEAFF,TGTGCCAGTACCTATGGGAGGAACACTGAAGCTTTCTTT
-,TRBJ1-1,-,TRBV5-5,CASRAEGEGTAAFF,TGTGCCAGCAGGGCGGAAGGGGAGGGCACCGCAGCTTTCTTT
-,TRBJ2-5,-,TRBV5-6,CASSLTGSGKQTQYF,TGTGCCAGCAGCTTGACCGGGTCAGGGAAACAGACCCAGTACTTC
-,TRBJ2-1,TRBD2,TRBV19,CASSTLGGGPRAGQFF,TGTGCCAGTAGTACCCTTGGCGGGGGGCCCAGGGCCGGGCAGTTCTTC
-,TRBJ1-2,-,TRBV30,CALSRGKYYGYTF,TGTGCTCTTTCGAGAGGGAAATACTATGGCTACACCTTC
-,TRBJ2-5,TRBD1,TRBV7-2,CASSSTGTGETQYF,TGTGCCAGCAGCTCCACGGGGACAGGGGAGACCCAGTACTTC
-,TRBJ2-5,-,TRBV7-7,CASSSTVQETQYF,TGTGCTAGCAGCTCGACAGTCCAAGAGACCCAGTACTTC
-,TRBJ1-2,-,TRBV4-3,CASSRDSDPNYGYTF,TGCGCCAGCAGCCGAGACAGCGACCCGAACTATGGCTACACCTTC
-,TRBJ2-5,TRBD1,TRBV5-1,CASSFSRGIGETQYF,TGCGCCAGCAGCTTTTCCAGGGGGATCGGAGAGACCCAGTACTTC
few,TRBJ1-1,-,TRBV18,CASSQGSEAFF,TGTGCCAGCTCCCAGGGTTCTGAAGCTTTCTTT
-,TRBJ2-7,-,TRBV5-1,CASSLEQGWQYF,TGCGCCAGCAGCTTGGAACAGGGTTGGCAGTACTTC
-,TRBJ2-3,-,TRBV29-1,CSGWGGASTDTQYF,TGCAGCGGATGGGGAGGCGCTAGCACAGATACGCAGTATTTT
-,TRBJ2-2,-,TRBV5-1,CASRLDRSNTGELFF,TGCGCCAGCAGACTTGACAGGTCGAACACCGGGGAGCTGTTTTTT
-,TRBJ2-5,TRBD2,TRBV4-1,CASSQDSRTSGGAIQETQYF,TGCGCCAGCAGCCAAGATTCTCGGACTAGCGGGGGGGCTATCCAAGAGACCCAGTACTTC
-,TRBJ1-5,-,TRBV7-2,CASSGGRGDQPQHF,TGTGCCAGCAGCGGCGGCAGGGGAGATCAGCCCCAGCATTTT
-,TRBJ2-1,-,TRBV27,CASSLRGSSYNEQFF,TGTGCCAGCAGTTTAAGAGGGAGCTCCTACAATGAGCAGTTCTTC
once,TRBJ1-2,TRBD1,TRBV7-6,CASSLNVDRGYGYTF,TGTGCCAGCAGCTTAAATGTGGACAGGGGCTATGGCTACACCTTC
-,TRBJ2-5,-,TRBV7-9,CASSLKLNQDEETQYF,TGTGCCAGCAGCTTAAAATTAAACCAGGATGAAGAGACCCAGTACTTC
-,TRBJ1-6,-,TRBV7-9,CATQQGYSPLHF,TGTGCCACCCAGCAGGGGTACTCACCCCTCCACTTT
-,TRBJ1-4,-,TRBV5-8,CASSSLNEKLFF,TGTGCCAGCAGCTCCCTAAATGAAAAACTGTTTTTT
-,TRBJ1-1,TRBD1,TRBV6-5,CASSYTGGGRTEAFF,TGTGCCAGCAGTTACACAGGGGGCGGCAGAACTGAAGCTTTCTTT
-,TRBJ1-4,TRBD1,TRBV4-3,CASSPIGTVNEKLFF,TGCGCCAGCAGCCCGATAGGGACAGTTAATGAAAAACTGTTTTTT
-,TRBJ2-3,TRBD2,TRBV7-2,CASSALAGGPTDTQYF,TGTGCCAGCAGCGCACTAGCGGGGGGGCCCACAGATACGCAGTATTTT
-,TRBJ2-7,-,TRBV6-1,CASSELDSPYEQYF,TGTGCCAGCAGTGAATTGGACAGCCCATACGAGCAGTACTTC
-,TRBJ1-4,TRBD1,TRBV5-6,CASSTGTGDANEKLFF,TGTGCCAGCAGCACCGGGACAGGGGATGCTAATGAAAAACTGTTTTTT
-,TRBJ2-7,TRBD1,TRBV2,CASSADRGGGYEQYF,TGTGCCAGCAGTGCGGACAGGGGAGGGGGCTACGAGCAGTACTTC
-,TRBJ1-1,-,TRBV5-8,CASSLDGGVTEAFF,TGTGCCAGCAGCTTGGATGGGGGTGTAACTGAAGCTTTCTTT